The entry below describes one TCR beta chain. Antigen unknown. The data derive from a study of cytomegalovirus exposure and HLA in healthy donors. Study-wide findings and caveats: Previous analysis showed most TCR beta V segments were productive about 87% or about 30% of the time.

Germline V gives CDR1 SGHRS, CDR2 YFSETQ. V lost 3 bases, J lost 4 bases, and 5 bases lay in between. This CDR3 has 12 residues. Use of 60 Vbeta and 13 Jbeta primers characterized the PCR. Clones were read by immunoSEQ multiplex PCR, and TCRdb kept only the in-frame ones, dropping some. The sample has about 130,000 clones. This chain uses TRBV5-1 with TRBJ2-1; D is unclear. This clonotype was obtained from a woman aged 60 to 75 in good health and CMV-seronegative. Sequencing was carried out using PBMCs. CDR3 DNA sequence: TGCGCCAGCAGCTCCCAGTACAATGAGCAGTTCTTC. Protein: CASSSQYNEQFF.